This T cell receptor (beta chain) comes out of a study of T cells in Graves' hyperthyroidism and ophthalmopathy. This clonotype was picked up many times. Germline loops: CDR1 SGHAT, CDR2 FQDESV (reference sequence). The CDR3 spans 12 residues. Trimming stripped 1 base from V and 3 bases from J, with 3 bases between. Amplified TCR beta CDR3 regions derived from RNA transcripts. HTBI primers were the set used in a first-round RT-PCR of the TCR CDR3. TCRdb re-derived calls from the multiplex PCR reads in MiXCR, one entry per CDR3 protein. The sample shows 300,000 to 500,000 distinct CDR3 sequences, under 15% of them seen only once. Using around 10 ml of fresh peripheral blood, PBMCs were prepared.

The genes are TRBV11-1 and TRBJ1-1; no firm D call. The clonotype comes from a woman aged 30 to 39 with Graves' hyperthyroidism. The source material was blood. The chain's CDR3 is CASSLGHTEAFF. DNA of the CDR3: TGTGCCAGCAGCTTAGGCCACACTGAAGCTTTCTTT.